These 11 T cell receptor beta chains share one sample of origin, sequenced in a study of shared clonotypes between healthy human individuals. The naive CD8 subset, CD45RO-negative cells positively selected for CCR7, excluded terminally differentiated effector memory CD45RA+ cells. Produced via immunoSEQ multiplex PCR; TCRdb's table is partial and in-frame only. The sample holds 550,000 to 750,000 clones, roughly 95% seen once. Sequencing input: naive CD8+ T cells sorted from blood. Receptor source: a woman aged 25 to 39 in good health.

The chain combines TRBV29-1 with TRBJ2-5, with TRBD2 matching over 8 bases. The DNA matches TRBJ2-7 better at its end, which makes the J call doubtful. The germline gives CDR1 SQVTM, CDR2 ANQGSEA. The CDR3 loop spans 15 amino acids. This CDR3 is CSVEVEAGVLYEQYF. The DNA of the CDR3 is TGCAGCGTTGAAGTAGAAGCGGGAGTACTCTACGAGCAGTACTTC.

The chain joins TRBV13 to TRBJ2-7, with 7 bases aligning to TRBD2. After removal of 2 bases from V and 0 bases from J, the junction contained 13 bases not matched to a gene. The CDR3 is made up of 18 amino acids. Germline V gives CDR1 PRHDT, CDR2 FYEKMQ (reference sequence). The DNA for the CDR3 is TGTGCCAGCAGCTTAAGGCAACGAGGGAGCGGGAACTCCTACGAGCAGTACTTC. Amino acids: CASSLRQRGSGNSYEQYF.

This chain uses TRBV21-1 with TRBJ2-2; the D call of TRBD2 is as the table states it, not checked on the DNA. TRBV21-1 is recorded as a pseudogene. This CDR3 is 20 amino acids long. The CDR3 is CASSLWRDPTDSIATGELFF. The CDR3 DNA reads as TGTGCCAGCAGCTTATGGAGGGATCCAACAGATTCGATAGCTACCGGGGAGCTGTTTTTT.

This rearrangement joins TRBV14 to TRBJ2-7; possibly TRBD1 for D (5 bases). V shed 4 bases and J shed 0 bases, with 13 bases lying between them. The CDR3 is 15 residues long. Germline CDR1 is SGHDN and CDR2 is FVKESK. Written as DNA, the CDR3 is TGTGCCAGCAGCCCGAGGACAAGTACCTCCTACGAGCAGTACTTC. This sequence encodes CASSPRTSTSYEQYF.

V gene TRBV28 combines with J gene TRBJ2-1; 9 bases are a match to TRBD1. This CDR3 is 15 amino acids long. Germline V gene lookup returns CDR1 MDHEN and CDR2 SYDVKM. With V trimmed by 1 base and J by 4 bases, 2 bases remained unmatched. CDR3 sequence reads: CASSLLDRGYNEQFF. Here the CDR3 DNA reads TGTGCCAGCAGTTTATTGGACAGGGGATACAATGAGCAGTTCTTC.

This sequence joins TRBV29-1 and TRBJ2-1; D gene ambiguous. The CDR3 totals 12 residues. Trimming removed 4 bases at V and 5 bases at J, with 9 bases between. Germline V gene data show CDR1 as SQVTM and CDR2 as ANQGSEA. The CDR3 is CSVVVSDNEQFF. The CDR3 nucleotides are TGCAGCGTTGTGGTGAGCGACAATGAGCAGTTCTTC.

The V gene is TRBV5-6, the J gene TRBJ2-3, with 9 bases fitting TRBD2. This CDR3 is 15 amino acids long. V gave up 4 bases and J gave up 3 bases; unmatched junction bases: 6. Germline V gene data show CDR1 as SGHDT and CDR2 as YYEEEE. The CDR3 DNA reads TGTGCCAGCAGCCCTGGACTAGCGACAACAGATACGCAGTATTTT. Its translation: CASSPGLATTDTQYF.

The V call is TRBV7-6, the J call TRBJ2-1; 14 bases line up with TRBD2. J was trimmed by 6 bases and V by 5 bases; bases with no gene match: 3. The CDR3 sequence is 15 residues long. Looked up from germline, CDR1 is SGHVS and CDR2 is FNYEAQ. The CDR3 bases are TGTGCCAGCAGCGTCGGGACTAGCGGGAGCAATGAGCAGTTCTTC. The encoded protein is CASSVGTSGSNEQFF.

V usage is TRBV7-6 and J usage is TRBJ2-3; TRBD2 might be the D (6 bases). Between the trimmed V and J ends, which lost 5 bases and 0 bases, there was a span of 15 bases. In germline, CDR1 is SGHVS, CDR2 FNYEAQ. CDR3 length equals 16 residues. This chain's CDR3 is CASSPRVAASTDTQYF. The CDR3 nucleotides read TGTGCCAGCAGCCCCCGGGTAGCGGCCAGCACAGATACGCAGTATTTT. Variable domain in full (rest from reference TRBV7-6 and TRBJ2-3): GAGVSQSPRYKVTKRGQDVALRCDPISGHVSLYWYRQALGQGPEFLTYFNYEAQQDKSGLPNDRFSAERPEGSISTLTIQRTEQRDSAMYRCASSPRVAASTDTQYFGPGTRLTVL.

This clone occurred once. V usage is TRBV5-1 and J usage is TRBJ2-7; 10 bases line up with TRBD1. Germline CDR1 reads SGHRS; CDR2 reads YFSETQ. CDR3 length: 16 amino acids. The V gene end was trimmed by 0 bases and the J gene end by 6 bases; junction bases not matched to a gene: 9. CDR3: CASSLVWDRGNFEQYF. DNA for the CDR3: TGCGCCAGCAGCTTGGTTTGGGACAGGGGAAATTTCGAGCAGTACTTC.

V gene TRBV14 combines with J gene TRBJ2-5; the match to TRBD2 covers 8 bases. This CDR3 is built from 16 residues. J gave up 2 bases and V 4 bases, and 9 bases lay outside the gene matches. Germline CDR1 reads SGHDN; CDR2 reads FVKESK. The CDR3 protein is CASSPNIAGLQETQYF. The CDR3 nucleotides read TGTGCCAGCAGCCCTAACATAGCGGGACTACAAGAGACCCAGTACTTC.